The clone carrying this T cell receptor beta chain came up a few times. What it binds is not known. CDR1 and CDR2 from the germline V gene are SGHRS and YFSETQ. The CDR3 length is 15 residues. The ends were cut back, 3 bases at V and 1 base at J, with 14 bases in the middle. Sequencing used immunoSEQ multiplex PCR; TCRdb keeps in-frame clones, though not all of them. The top ten hold roughly 5% of the sample, which has around 40,000 clones, around three quarters seen once. Over chemoradiotherapy, repertoires were sampled more than once. The source of the sample is a study of chemoradiotherapy in HPV16-positive cancers. About the study: A couple of HPV16-positive patients' cells yielded candidate HPV-specific clones and common motifs. Study-wide results and limits: Candidate HPV-specific clones and E7-related TCR motifs grew in tumor during treatment. The functional HPV-specific definition rests on just two HPV16-positive patients.

The chain joins TRBV5-1 to TRBJ2-7; D may be TRBD1 or TRBD2 (5 bases each). This receptor was obtained from a human donor with HPV-associated anogenital cancer. The sample here was blood, taken from a patient who underwent chemoradiotherapy. This CDR3 reads CASSSTTGASYEQYF. The DNA of the CDR3 is TGCGCCAGCAGCTCGACTACAGGTGCGTCCTACGAGCAGTACTTC.